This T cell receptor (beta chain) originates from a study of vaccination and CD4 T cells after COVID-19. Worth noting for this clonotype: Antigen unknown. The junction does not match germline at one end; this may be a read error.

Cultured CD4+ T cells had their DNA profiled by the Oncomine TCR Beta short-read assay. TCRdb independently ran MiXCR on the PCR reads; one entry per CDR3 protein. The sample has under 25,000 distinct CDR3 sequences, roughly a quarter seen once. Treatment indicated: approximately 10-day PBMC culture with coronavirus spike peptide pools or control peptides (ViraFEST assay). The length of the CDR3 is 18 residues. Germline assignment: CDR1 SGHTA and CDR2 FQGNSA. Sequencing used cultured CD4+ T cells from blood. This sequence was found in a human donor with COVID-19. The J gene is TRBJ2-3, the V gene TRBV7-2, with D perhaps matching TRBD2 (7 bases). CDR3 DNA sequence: TGTGCCAGCAGCTTAGCGGGTGGGGCGGGGGCCAACACATATACGCAGTATTTT. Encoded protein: CASSLAGGAGANTYTQYF.